Below, one TCR beta chain is given with its context. This clone was detected a few times. Its specific antigen is unknown. Base qualities are missing; no much larger clone stands one base away. These data come from a study of technical replicates of blood from a few donors (TCRdb year 2017). Inclusive of the bounding cysteine and phenylalanine, the CDR3 is 12 residues long. Only the CDR3 region is kept as DNA, spanning 36 bases read in frame from base 1. The germline V gene encodes CDR1 SGHRS and CDR2 YFSETQ. The junction shows trimming of 0 bases on V and 14 bases on J, plus 14 bases between the germline ends. The library was produced with the immunoSEQ multiplex PCR assay. TCRdb's version of the immuneACCESS table is confined to in-frame rearrangements and falls short of the full clone set. An unresolved V gene accounts for under half of the shortfall where checked; the remainder is of unknown origin. This sample is represented by about 74,000 clones; over 90% of them were singletons. The top ten constitute more than 0.2% of the sample.

The sequenced material came from T cells isolated from PBMCs. The chain couples TRBV5-1 to TRBJ1-1, with the D gene uncertain. This sequence was found in a human donor in good health. The bases read TGCGCCAGCAGCTTGGTATCAGGCCCCACATTCTTT. This sequence encodes CASSLVSGPTFF.